These 7 T cell receptor beta chains originate from one sample sequenced in a study of Ad26.COV2.S vaccination and SARS-CoV-2 variants. Method: immunoSEQ multiplex PCR; TCRdb's copy keeps in-frame clones and lacks some. The sample shows roughly 350,000 clones, 88% of them seen only once. The treatment denotes: 15 to 20 received Ad26.COV2.S at low or high dose, single or two shots; roughly five received placebo; per-sample allocation not given. All samples were drawn on day 63, counting from the first vaccine or placebo injection. The sequencing here drew on peripheral blood, taken in a trial of Ad26.COV2.S vaccine versus placebo. The source of these receptors is a person aged 18-60 years who received the Ad26.COV2.S COVID-19 vaccine or a placebo.

The chain recombines TRBV6-5 with TRBJ1-1; D is undetermined. The CDR3 has 13 residues. The V gene lost 5 bases and the J gene lost 3 bases, with 10 bases spanning the gap. Germline V gives CDR1 MNHEY, CDR2 SVGAGI. The CDR3 DNA follows: TGTGCCAGCAGTCCCGGGGTCTACACTGAAGCTTTCTTT. Translation gives CASSPGVYTEAFF.

The V gene is TRBV28, the J gene TRBJ1-4; D may be TRBD1 (6 bases). V was cut by 6 bases and J by 9 bases, with 14 bases left in between. Germline loops: CDR1 MDHEN, CDR2 SYDVKM. CDR3 length: 13 residues. CDR3 protein: CASRKTGFKKLFF. CDR3 coding DNA: TGTGCCAGCAGAAAAACAGGGTTTAAAAAACTGTTTTTT.

This chain uses TRBV6-1 with TRBJ1-4; D remains unclear. Germline V gives CDR1 MNHNS, CDR2 SASEGT. This CDR3 has 13 amino acids. Trimming removed 3 bases at V and 10 bases at J, with 12 bases between. For the CDR3, the DNA is TGTGCCAGCAGTGATAGACCGCCTGTAAAACTGTTTTTT. This translates into CASSDRPPVKLFF.

This clone was recorded once. The CDR3 DNA reads TGCGCCAGCACCTCGGAACTGGGGACCTACGAGCAGTACTTC. It codes for CASTSELGTYEQYF. This sequence joins TRBV5-1 and TRBJ2-7; no clear D gene. Trimming cost V 6 bases and J 2 bases, with 15 bases left between them. In germline, CDR1 is SGHRS, CDR2 YFSETQ. The CDR3 spans 14 residues.

The chain links TRBV15 to TRBJ1-5; D is perhaps TRBD1 (6 bases). CDR3 length equals 15 residues. Germline CDR1 reads LNHNV; CDR2 reads YYDKDF (reference sequence). The V gene lost 1 base and the J gene lost 7 bases, with 14 bases spanning the gap. CDR3 DNA: TGTGCCACCAGCAGAGGACAGGTAAATGACCAGCCCCAGCATTTT. It specifies CATSRGQVNDQPQHF.

V gene TRBV30 combines with J gene TRBJ2-5; 8 bases align to TRBD2. The CDR3 spans 14 residues. From germline, CDR1 is GTSNPN and CDR2 SVGIG (reference sequence). The CDR3 nucleotides read TGTGGGGGCCTAATAGCGGGGAGAGGAAAGACCCAGTACTTC. Amino acids: CGGLIAGRGKTQYF.

The chain employs TRBV9 and TRBJ1-6; D perhaps matches TRBD1 (6 bases). Germline CDR1 SGDLS, CDR2 YYNGEE. The CDR3 extends over 15 amino acids. V gave up 3 bases and J gave up 6 bases, with 13 bases separating them. CDR3 protein: CASSATPGANSPLHF. The DNA of the CDR3 is TGTGCCAGCAGCGCCACACCGGGGGCTAATTCACCCCTCCACTTT.